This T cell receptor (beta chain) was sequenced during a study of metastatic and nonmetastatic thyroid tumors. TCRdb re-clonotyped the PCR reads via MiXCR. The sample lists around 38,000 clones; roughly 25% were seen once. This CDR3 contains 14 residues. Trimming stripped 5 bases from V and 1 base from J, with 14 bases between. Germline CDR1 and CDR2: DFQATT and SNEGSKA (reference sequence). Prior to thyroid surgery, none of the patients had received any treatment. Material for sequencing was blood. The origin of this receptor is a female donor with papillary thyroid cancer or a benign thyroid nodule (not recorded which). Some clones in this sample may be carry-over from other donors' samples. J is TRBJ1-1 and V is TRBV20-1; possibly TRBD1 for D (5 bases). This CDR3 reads CSAARRGTNTEAFF. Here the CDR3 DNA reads TGCAGTGCTGCTCGTCGGGGGACGAACACTGAAGCTTTCTTT.